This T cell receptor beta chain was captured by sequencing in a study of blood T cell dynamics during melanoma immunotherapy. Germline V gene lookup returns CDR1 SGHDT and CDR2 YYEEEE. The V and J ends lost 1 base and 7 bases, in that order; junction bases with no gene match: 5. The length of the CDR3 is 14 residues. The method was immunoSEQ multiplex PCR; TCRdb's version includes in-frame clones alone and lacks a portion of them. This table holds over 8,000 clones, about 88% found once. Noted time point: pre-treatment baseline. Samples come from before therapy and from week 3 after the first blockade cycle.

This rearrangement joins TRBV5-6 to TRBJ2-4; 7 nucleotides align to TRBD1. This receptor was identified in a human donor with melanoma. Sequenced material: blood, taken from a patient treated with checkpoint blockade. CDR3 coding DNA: TGTGCCAGCAGCTTGACAGGGGAACTTAACATTCAGTACTTC. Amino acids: CASSLTGELNIQYF.